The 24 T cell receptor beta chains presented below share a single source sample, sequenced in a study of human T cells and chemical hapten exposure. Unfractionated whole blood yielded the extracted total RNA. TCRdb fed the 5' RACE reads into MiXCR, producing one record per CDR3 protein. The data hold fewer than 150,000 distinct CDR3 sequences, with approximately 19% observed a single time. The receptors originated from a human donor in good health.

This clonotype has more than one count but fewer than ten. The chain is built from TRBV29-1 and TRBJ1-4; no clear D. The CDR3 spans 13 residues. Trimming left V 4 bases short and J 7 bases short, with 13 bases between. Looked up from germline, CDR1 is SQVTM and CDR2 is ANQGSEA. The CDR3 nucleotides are TGCAGCGTTGCTCCGACCGCGGCTGAAAAACTGTTTTTT. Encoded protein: CSVAPTAAEKLFF.

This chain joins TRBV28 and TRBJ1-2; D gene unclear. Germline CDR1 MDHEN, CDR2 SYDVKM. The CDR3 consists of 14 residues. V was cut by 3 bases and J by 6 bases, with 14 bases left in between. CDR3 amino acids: CASSFEVRIDGYTF. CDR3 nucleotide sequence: TGTGCCAGCAGTTTTGAGGTGCGGATCGATGGCTACACCTTC.

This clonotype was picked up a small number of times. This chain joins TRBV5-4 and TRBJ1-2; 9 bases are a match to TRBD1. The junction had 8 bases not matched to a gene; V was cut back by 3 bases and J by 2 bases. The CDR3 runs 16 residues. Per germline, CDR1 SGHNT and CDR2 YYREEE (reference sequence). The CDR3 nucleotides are TGTGCCAGCAGCTCAGGAGGGACAGGGCCAAACTATGGCTACACCTTC. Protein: CASSSGGTGPNYGYTF.

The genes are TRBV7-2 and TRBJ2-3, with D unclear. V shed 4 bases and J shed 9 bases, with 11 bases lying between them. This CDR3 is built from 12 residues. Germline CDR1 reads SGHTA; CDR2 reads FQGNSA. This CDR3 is CASSSERGTQYF. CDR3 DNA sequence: TGTGCCAGCAGCTCTGAGAGAGGCACGCAGTATTTT. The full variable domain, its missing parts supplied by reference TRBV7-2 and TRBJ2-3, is GAGVSQSPSNKVTEKGKDVELRCDPISGHTALYWYRQSLGQGLEFLIYFQGNSAPDKSGLPSDRFSAERTGGSVSTLTIQRTQQEDSAVYLCASSSERGTQYFGPGTRLTVL.

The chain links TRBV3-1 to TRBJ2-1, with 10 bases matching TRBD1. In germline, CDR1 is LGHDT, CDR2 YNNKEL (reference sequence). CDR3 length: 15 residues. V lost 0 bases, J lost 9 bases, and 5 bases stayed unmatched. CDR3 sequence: CASSQDGTGVREQFF. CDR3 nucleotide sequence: TGTGCCAGCAGCCAAGACGGGACAGGGGTTCGTGAGCAGTTCTTC.

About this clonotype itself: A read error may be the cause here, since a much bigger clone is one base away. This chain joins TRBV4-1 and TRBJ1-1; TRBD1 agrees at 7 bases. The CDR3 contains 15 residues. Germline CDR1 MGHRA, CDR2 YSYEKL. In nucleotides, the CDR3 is TGCGCCTGCAGCCGCCCGACAGGGAGGGGAACTGAAGCTTTCTTT. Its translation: CACSRPTGRGTEAFF.

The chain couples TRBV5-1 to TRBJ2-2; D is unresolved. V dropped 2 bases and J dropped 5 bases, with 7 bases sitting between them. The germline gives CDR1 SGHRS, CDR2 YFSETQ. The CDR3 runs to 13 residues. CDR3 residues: CASSFLGTGELFF. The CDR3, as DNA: TGCGCCAGCAGCTTTCTGGGGACCGGGGAGCTGTTTTTT.

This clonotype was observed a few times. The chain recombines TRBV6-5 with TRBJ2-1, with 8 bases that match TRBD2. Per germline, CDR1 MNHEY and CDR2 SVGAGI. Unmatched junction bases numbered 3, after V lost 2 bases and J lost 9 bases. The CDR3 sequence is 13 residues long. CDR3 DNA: TGTGCCAGCAGTTACATACGGGGGGGTGAGCAGTTCTTC. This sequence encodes CASSYIRGGEQFF.

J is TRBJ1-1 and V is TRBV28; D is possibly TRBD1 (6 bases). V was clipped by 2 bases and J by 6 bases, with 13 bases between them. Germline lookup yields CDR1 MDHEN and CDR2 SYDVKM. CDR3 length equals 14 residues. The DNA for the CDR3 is TGTGCCAGCAGTTTAAGGGGGGGGTTCGCTGAAGCTTTCTTT. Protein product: CASSLRGGFAEAFF.

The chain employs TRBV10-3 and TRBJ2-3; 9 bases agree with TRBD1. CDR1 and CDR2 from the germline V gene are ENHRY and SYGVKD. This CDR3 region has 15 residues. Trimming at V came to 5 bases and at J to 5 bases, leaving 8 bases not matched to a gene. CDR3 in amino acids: CAISTPGQGKDTQYF. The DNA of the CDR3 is TGTGCCATCAGTACCCCGGGACAGGGTAAAGATACGCAGTATTTT.

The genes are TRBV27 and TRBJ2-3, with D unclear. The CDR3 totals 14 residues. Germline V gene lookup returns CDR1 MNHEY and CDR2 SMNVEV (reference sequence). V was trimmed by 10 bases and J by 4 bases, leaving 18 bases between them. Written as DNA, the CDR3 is TGTGCCACCACCCGGCAGATGGGTGCAGATACGCAGTATTTT. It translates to CATTRQMGADTQYF.

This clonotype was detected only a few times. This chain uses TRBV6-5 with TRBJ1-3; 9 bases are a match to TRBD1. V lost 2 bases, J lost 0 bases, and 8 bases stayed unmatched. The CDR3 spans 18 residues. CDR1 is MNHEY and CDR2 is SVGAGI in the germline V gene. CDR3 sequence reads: CASSYDHRGLSSGNTIYF. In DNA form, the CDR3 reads TGTGCCAGCAGTTACGATCACAGGGGGCTCAGCTCTGGAAACACCATATATTTT.

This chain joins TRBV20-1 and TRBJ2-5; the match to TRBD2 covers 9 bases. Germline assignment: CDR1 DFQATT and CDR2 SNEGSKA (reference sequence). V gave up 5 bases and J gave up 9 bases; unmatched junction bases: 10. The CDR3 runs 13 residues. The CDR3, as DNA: TGCAGTGCTCCTTATAGCGGGAGAACGGCCCAGTACTTC. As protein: CSAPYSGRTAQYF.

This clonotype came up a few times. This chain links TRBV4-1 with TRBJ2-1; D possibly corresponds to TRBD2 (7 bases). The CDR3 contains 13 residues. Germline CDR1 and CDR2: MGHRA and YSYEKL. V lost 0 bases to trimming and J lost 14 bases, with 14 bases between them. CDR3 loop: CASSQDLKRDKFF. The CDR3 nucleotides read TGCGCCAGCAGCCAAGATCTAAAGCGGGACAAGTTCTTC.

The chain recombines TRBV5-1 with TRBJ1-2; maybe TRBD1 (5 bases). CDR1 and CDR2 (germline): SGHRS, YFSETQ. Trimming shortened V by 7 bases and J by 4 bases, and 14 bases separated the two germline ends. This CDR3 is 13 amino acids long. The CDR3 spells CASGPQGIYGYTF. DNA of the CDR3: TGCGCCAGCGGACCCCAGGGAATCTATGGCTACACCTTC. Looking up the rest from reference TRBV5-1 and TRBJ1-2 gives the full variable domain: KAGVTQTPRYLIKTRGQQVTLSCSPISGHRSVSWYQQTPGQGLQFLFEYFSETQRNKGNFPGRFSGRQFSNSRSEMNVSTLELGDSALYLCASGPQGIYGYTFGSGTRLTVV.

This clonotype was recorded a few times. CDR3 in amino acids: CASSFTPGTSGDREQFF. Here the CDR3 DNA reads TGTGCCAGCAGTTTCACCCCCGGGACTAGCGGGGATCGGGAGCAGTTCTTC. This chain connects TRBV28 to TRBJ2-1, with 13 bases lining up with TRBD2. The CDR3 length is 17 residues. Germline lookup yields CDR1 MDHEN and CDR2 SYDVKM. V was clipped by 3 bases and J by 10 bases; unmatched bases: 12.

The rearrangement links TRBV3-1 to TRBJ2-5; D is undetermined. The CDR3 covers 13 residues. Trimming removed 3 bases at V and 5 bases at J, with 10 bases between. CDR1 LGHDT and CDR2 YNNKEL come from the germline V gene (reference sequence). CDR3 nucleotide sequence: TGTGCCAGCAGCCAGGGCGGCTCGGAGACCCAGTACTTC. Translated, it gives CASSQGGSETQYF.

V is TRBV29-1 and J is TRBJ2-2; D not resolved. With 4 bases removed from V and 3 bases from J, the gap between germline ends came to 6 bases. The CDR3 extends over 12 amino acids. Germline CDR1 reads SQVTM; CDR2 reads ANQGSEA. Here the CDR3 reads CSVAQDTGELFF. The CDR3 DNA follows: TGCAGCGTTGCACAAGACACCGGGGAGCTGTTTTTT.

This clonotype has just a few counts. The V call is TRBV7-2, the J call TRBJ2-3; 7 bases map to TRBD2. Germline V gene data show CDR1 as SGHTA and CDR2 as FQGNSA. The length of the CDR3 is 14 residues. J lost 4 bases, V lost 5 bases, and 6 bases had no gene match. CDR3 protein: CASSPIAGPDTQYF. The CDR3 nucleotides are TGTGCCAGCAGCCCGATAGCGGGCCCAGATACGCAGTATTTT.

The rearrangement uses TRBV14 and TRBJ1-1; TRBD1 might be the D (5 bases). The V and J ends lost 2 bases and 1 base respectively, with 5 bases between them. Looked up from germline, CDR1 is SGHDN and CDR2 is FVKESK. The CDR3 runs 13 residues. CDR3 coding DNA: TGTGCCAGCAGCCAACAGGGGAACACTGAAGCTTTCTTT. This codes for CASSQQGNTEAFF. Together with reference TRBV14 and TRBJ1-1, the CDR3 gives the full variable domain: EAGVTQFPSHSVIEKGQTVTLRCDPISGHDNLYWYRRVMGKEIKFLLHFVKESKQDESGMPNNRFLAERTGGTYSTLKVQPAELEDSGVYFCASSQQGNTEAFFGQGTRLTVV.

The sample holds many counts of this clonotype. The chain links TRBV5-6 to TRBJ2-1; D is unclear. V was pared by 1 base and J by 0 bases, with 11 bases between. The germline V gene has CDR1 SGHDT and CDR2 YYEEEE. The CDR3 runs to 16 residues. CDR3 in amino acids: CASSLLPARSYNEQFF. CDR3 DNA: TGTGCCAGCAGCTTGTTACCCGCCCGCTCCTACAATGAGCAGTTCTTC.

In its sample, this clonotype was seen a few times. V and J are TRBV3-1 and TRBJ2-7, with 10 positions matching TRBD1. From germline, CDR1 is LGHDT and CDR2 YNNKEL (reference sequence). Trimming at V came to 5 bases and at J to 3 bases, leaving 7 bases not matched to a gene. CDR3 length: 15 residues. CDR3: CASSKPGQGRYEQYF. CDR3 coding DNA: TGTGCCAGCAGCAAACCGGGACAGGGGCGCTACGAGCAGTACTTC.

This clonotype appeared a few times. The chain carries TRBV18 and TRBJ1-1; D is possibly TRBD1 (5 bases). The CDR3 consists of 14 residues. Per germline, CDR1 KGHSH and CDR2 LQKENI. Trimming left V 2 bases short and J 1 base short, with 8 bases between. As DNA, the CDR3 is TGTGCCAGCTCACCAACCCAGGGGAACACTGAAGCTTTCTTT. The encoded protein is CASSPTQGNTEAFF.

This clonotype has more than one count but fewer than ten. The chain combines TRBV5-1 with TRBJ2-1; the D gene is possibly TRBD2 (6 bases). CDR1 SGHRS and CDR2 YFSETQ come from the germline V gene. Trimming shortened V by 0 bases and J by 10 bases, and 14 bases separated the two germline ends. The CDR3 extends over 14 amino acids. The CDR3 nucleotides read TGCGCCAGCAGCTTGGACAGCGGGTTACGGGAGCAGTTCTTC. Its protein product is CASSLDSGLREQFF. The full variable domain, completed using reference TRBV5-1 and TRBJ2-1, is KAGVTQTPRYLIKTRGQQVTLSCSPISGHRSVSWYQQTPGQGLQFLFEYFSETQRNKGNFPGRFSGRQFSNSRSEMNVSTLELGDSALYLCASSLDSGLREQFFGPGTRLTVL.